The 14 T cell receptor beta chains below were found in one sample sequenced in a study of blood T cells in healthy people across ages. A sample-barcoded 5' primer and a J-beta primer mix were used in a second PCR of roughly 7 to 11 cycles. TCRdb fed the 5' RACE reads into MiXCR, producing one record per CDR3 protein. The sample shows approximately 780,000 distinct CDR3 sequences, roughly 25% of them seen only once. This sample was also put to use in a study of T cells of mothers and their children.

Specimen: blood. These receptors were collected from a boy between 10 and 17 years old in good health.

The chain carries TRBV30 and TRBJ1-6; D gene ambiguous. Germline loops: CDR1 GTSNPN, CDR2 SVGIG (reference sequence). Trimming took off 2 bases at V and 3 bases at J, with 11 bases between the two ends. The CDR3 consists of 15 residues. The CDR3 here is CAWSFRAIYNSPLHF. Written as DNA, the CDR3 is TGTGCCTGGAGTTTCCGGGCGATCTATAATTCACCCCTCCACTTT.

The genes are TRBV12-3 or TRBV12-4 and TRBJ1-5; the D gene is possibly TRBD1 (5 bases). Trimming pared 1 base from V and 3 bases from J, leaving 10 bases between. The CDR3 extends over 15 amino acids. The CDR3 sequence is CASSLGGAINQPQHF. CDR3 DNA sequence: TGTGCCAGCAGTTTAGGAGGGGCGATCAATCAGCCCCAGCATTTT.

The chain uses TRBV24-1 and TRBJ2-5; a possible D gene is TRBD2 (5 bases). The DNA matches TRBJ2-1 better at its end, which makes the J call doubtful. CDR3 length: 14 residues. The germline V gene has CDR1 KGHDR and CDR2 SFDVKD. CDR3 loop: CATSDYGVYNEQFF. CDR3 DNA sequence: TGTGCCACCAGTGATTACGGGGTTTACAATGAGCAGTTCTTC.

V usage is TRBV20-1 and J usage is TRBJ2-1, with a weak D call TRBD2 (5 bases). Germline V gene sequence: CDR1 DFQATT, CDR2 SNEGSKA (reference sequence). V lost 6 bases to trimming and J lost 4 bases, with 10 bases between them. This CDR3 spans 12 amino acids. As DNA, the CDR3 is TGCAGTGCGGAGGTATCATACAATGAGCAGTTCTTC. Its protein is CSAEVSYNEQFF.

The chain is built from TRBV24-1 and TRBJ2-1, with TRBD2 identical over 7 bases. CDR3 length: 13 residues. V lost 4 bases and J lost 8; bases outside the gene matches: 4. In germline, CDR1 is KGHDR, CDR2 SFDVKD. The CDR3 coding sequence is TGTGCCACCAGTGACCGTGGGGGGGATGAGCAGTTCTTC. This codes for CATSDRGGDEQFF.

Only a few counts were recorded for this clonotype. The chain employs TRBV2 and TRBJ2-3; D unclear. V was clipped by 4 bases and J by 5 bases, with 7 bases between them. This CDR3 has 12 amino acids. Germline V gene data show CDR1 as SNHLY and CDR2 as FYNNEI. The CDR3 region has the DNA TGTGCCAGCAGTGGCCTTCTAGATACGCAGTATTTT. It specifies CASSGLLDTQYF.

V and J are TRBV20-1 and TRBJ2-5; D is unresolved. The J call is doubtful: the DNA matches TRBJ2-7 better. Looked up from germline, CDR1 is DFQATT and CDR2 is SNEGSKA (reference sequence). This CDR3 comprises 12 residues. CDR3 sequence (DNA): TGCAGTGCTAGCAAACAGTCCTACGAGCAGTACTTC. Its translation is CSASKQSYEQYF.

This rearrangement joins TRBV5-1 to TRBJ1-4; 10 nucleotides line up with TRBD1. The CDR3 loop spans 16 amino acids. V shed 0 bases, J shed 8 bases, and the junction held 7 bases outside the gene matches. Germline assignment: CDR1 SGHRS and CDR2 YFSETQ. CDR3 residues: CASSLGDRGEGEKLFF. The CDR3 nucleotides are TGCGCCAGCAGCTTGGGGGACAGGGGAGAGGGCGAAAAACTGTTTTTT.

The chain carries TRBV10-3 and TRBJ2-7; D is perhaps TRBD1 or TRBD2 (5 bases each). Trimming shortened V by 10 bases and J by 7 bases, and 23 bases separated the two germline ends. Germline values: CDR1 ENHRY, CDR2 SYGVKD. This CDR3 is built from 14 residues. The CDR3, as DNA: TGTGCCACCGGGACCCAGGGTAGGTTCGGAGAGCAGTACTTC. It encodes CATGTQGRFGEQYF.

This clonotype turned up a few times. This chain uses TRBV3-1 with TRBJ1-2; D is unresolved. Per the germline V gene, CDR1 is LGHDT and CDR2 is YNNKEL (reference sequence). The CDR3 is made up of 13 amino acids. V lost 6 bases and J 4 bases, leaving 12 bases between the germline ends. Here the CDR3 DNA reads TGTGCCAGCAGTCCTACGGGAGTCTATGGCTACACCTTC. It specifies CASSPTGVYGYTF.

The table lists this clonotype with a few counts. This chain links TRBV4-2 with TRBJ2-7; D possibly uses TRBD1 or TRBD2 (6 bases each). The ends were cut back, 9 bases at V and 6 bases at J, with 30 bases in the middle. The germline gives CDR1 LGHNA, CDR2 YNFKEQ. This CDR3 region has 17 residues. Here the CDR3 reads CASSRTTGRPLPLEQYF. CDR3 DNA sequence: TGTGCCAGTAGTCGTACCACAGGGAGGCCTCTTCCCCTCGAGCAGTACTTC.

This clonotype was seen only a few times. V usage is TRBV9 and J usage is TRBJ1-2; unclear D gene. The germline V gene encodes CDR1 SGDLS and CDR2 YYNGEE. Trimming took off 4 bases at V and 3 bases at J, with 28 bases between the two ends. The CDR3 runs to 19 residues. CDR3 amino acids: CASSYRRIGRAIMDYGYTF. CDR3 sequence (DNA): TGTGCCAGCAGCTATCGTAGGATCGGTCGCGCGATAATGGACTATGGCTACACCTTC.

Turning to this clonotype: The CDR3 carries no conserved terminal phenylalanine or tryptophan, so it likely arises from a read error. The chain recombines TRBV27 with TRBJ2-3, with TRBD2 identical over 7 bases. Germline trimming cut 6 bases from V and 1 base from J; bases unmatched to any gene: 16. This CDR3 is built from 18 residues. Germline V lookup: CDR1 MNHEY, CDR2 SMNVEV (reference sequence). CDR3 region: CASSRLSGAQAGTDTQYL. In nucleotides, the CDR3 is TGTGCCAGCAGCCGACTAAGCGGGGCTCAAGCAGGCACAGATACGCAGTATCTT.

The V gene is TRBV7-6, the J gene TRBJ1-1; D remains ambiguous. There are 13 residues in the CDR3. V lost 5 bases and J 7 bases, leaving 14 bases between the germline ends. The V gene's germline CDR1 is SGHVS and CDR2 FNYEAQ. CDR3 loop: CASSHTTTREAFF. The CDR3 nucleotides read TGTGCCAGCAGCCATACTACTACTCGTGAAGCTTTCTTT.